This T cell receptor (beta chain) was profiled in a study of T-cell memory formation after mild COVID-19. TCRdb re-called the 5' RACE reads through MiXCR, storing one row per CDR3 protein. The table records around 99,000 distinct CDR3 sequences, approximately 15% of them present only once. Per the germline V gene, CDR1 is MGHRA and CDR2 is YSYEKL. Trimming removed 2 bases from V and 2 bases from J, with 8 bases in between. The CDR3 covers 14 residues. In this sample, this clonotype turned up a few times. This TCR came from a man aged 18 to 30 who had mild COVID-19 (a few samples of this study predate the infection). Cell type and time point are not known. The sequenced material came from PBMCs or a T cell subset sorted from them (not recorded which). V is TRBV4-1 and J is TRBJ2-3; D is perhaps TRBD1 or TRBD2 (5 bases each). The CDR3 coding sequence is TGCGCCAGCAGCCAAATGGGGGACACAGATACGCAGTATTTT. Amino acid sequence: CASSQMGDTDTQYF.